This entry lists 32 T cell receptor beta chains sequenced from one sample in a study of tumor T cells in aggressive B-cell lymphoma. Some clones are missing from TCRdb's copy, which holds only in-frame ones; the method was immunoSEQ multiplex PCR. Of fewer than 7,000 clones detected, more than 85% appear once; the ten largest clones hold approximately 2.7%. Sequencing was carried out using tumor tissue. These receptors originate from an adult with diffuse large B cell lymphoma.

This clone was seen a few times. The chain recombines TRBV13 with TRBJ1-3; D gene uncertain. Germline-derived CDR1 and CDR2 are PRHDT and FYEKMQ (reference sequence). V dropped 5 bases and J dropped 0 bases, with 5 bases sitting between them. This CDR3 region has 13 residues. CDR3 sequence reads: CASSLRSGNTIYF. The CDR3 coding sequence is TGTGCCAGCAGCCTGCGCTCTGGAAACACCATATATTTT.

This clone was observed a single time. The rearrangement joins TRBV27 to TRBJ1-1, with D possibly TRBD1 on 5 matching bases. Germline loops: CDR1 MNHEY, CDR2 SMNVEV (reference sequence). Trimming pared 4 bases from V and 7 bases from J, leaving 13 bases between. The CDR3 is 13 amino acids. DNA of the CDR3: TGTGCCAGCAGTTCCAGACAGATGCTTGAAGCTTTCTTT. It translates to CASSSRQMLEAFF.

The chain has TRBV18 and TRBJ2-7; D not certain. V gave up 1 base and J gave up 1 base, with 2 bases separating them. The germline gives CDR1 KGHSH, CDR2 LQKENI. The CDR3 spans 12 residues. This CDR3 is CASSPLSYEQYF. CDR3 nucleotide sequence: TGTGCCAGCTCACCACTATCCTACGAGCAGTACTTC.

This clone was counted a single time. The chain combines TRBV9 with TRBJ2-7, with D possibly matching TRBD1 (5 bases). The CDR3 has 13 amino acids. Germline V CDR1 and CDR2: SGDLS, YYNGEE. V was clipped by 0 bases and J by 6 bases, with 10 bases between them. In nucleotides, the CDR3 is TGTGCCAGCAGCGTAGGGACATCCCGCGAGCAGTACTTC. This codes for CASSVGTSREQYF.

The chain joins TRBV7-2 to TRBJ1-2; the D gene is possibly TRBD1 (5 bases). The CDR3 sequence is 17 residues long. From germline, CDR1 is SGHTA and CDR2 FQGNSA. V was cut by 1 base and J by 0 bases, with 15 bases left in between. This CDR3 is CASSLVGQGIANYGYTF. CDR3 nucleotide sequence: TGTGCCAGCAGCTTAGTAGGGCAGGGAATAGCTAACTATGGCTACACCTTC.

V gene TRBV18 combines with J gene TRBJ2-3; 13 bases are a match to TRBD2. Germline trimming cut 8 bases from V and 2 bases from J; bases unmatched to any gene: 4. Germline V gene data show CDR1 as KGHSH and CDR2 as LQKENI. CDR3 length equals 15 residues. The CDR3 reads CASAGTSGVTDTQYF. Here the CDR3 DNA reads TGTGCCAGCGCCGGGACTAGCGGGGTCACAGATACGCAGTATTTT.

The CDR3 DNA reads as TGTGCCTGGAGTGTTGCGGGAGACACAGATACGCAGTATTTT. This gives the protein CAWSVAGDTDTQYF. The chain combines TRBV30 with TRBJ2-3; 7 positions match TRBD2. The germline V gene has CDR1 GTSNPN and CDR2 SVGIG (reference sequence). Germline trimming cut 0 bases from V and 2 bases from J; bases unmatched to any gene: 2. The CDR3 sequence is 14 residues long.

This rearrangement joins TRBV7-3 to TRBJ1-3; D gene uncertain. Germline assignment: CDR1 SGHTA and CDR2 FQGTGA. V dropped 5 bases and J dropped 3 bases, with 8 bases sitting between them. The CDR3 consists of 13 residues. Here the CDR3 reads CASSTQDGNTIYF. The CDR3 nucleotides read TGTGCCAGCAGCACCCAGGATGGAAACACCATATATTTT.

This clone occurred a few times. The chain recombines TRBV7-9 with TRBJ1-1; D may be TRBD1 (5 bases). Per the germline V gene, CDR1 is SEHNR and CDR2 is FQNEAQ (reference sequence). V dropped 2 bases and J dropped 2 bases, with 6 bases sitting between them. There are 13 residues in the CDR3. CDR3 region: CASSLRGNTEAFF. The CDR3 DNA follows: TGTGCCAGCAGCTTAAGGGGAAACACTGAAGCTTTCTTT.

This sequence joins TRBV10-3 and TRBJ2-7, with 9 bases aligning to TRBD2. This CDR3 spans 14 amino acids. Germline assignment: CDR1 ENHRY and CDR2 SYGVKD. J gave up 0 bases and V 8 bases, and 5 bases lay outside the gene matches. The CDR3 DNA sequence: TGTGCCATCCGGCAAGCGGGAGGCTCCTACGAGCAGTACTTC. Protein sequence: CAIRQAGGSYEQYF.

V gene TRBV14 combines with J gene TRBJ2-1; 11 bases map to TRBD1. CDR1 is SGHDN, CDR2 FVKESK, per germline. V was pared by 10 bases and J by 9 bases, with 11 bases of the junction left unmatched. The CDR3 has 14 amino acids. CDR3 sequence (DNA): TGTGCCAACCCGGACAGGGGGCTCCTGGGTGAGCAGTTCTTC. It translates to CANPDRGLLGEQFF.

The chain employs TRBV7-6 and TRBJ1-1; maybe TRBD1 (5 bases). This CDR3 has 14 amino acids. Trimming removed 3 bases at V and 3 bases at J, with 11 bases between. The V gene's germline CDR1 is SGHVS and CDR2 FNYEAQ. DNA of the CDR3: TGTGCCAGCAGCTTCGGGGGTTACGACACTGAAGCTTTCTTT. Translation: CASSFGGYDTEAFF. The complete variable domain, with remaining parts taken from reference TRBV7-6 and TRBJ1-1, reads GAGVSQSPRYKVTKRGQDVALRCDPISGHVSLYWYRQALGQGPEFLTYFNYEAQQDKSGLPNDRFSAERPEGSISTLTIQRTEQRDSAMYRCASSFGGYDTEAFFGQGTRLTVV.

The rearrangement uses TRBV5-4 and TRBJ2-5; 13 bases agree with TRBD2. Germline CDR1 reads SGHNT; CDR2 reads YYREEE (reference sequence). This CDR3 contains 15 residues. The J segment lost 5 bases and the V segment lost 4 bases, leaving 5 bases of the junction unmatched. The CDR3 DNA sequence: TGTGCCAGCAGCAGTACTAGCGGGAGGGCGGAGACCCAGTACTTC. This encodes CASSSTSGRAETQYF.

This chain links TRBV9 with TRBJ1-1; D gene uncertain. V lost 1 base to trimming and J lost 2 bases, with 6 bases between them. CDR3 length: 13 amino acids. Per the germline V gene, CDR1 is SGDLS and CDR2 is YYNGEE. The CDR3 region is CASSVQINTEAFF. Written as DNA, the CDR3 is TGTGCCAGCAGCGTACAGATCAACACTGAAGCTTTCTTT.

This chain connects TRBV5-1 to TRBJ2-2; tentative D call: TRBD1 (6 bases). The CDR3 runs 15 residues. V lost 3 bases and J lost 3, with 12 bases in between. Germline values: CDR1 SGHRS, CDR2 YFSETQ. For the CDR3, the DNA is TGCGCCAGCAGCTACCGGCCAGGGGACACCGGGGAGCTGTTTTTT. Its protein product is CASSYRPGDTGELFF. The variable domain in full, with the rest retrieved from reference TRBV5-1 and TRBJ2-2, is KAGVTQTPRYLIKTRGQQVTLSCSPISGHRSVSWYQQTPGQGLQFLFEYFSETQRNKGNFPGRFSGRQFSNSRSEMNVSTLELGDSALYLCASSYRPGDTGELFFGEGSRLTVL.

Here the CDR3 DNA reads TGTGGGTCCGGGACCGGGGAGCTGTTTTTT. Amino acid sequence: CGSGTGELFF. The gene calls are TRBV6-5 and TRBJ2-2; D remains unclear. Germline values: CDR1 MNHEY, CDR2 SVGAGI. The CDR3 is 10 amino acids.

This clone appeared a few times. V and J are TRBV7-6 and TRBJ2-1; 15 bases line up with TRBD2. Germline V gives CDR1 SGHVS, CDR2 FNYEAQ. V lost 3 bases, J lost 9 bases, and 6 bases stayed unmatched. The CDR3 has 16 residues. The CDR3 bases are TGTGCCAGCAGCTTGGGGACTAGCGGGAGGTCTGGTGAGCAGTTCTTC. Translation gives CASSLGTSGRSGEQFF. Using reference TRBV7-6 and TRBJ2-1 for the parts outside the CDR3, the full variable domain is GAGVSQSPRYKVTKRGQDVALRCDPISGHVSLYWYRQALGQGPEFLTYFNYEAQQDKSGLPNDRFSAERPEGSISTLTIQRTEQRDSAMYRCASSLGTSGRSGEQFFGPGTRLTVL.

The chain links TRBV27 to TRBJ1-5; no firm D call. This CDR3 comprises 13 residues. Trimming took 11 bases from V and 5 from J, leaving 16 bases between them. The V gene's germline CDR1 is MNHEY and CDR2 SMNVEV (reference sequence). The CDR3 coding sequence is TGTGCCTCCGGGGAGGCAGGCTATCAGCCCCAGCATTTT. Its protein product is CASGEAGYQPQHF.

The CDR3 sequence: CASSLGQGAWETQYF. The CDR3 region has the DNA TGTGCCAGCAGCCTTGGACAGGGGGCGTGGGAGACCCAGTACTTC. The chain carries TRBV6-6 and TRBJ2-5, with 11 bases that match TRBD1. This CDR3 region has 15 residues. V lost 6 bases to trimming and J lost 5 bases; unmatched junction nucleotides: 8. From germline, CDR1 is MNHNY and CDR2 SVGAGI (reference sequence).

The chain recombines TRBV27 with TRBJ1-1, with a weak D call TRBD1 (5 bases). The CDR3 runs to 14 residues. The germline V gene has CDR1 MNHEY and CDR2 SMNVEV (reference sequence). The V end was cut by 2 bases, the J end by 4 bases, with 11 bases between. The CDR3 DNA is TGTGCCAGCAGTTTACGGCGGGGGAGCACTGAAGCTTTCTTT. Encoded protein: CASSLRRGSTEAFF.

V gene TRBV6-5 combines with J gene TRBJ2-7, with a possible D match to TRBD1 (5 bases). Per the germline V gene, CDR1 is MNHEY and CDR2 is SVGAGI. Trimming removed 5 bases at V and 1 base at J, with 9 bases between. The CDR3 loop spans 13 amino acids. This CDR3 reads CASSKTVSYEQYF. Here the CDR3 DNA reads TGTGCCAGCAGTAAGACAGTTTCCTACGAGCAGTACTTC.

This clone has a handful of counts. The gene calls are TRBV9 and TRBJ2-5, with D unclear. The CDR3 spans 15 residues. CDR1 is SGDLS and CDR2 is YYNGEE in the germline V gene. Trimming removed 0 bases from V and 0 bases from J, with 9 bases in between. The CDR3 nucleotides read TGTGCCAGCAGCGTAGCTGGTCAGTACCAAGAGACCCAGTACTTC. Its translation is CASSVAGQYQETQYF.

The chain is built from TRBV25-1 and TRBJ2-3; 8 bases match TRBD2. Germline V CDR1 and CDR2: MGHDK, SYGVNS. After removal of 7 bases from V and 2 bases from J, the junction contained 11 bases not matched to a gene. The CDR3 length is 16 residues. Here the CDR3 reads CASTPISSGSTDTQYF. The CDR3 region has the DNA TGTGCCAGCACCCCTATATCTAGCGGGTCCACAGATACGCAGTATTTT.

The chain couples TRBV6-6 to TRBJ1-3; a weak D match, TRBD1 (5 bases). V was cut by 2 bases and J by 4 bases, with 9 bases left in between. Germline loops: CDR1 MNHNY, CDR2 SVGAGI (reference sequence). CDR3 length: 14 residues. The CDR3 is CASSYDSRGNTIYF. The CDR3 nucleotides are TGTGCCAGCAGTTACGACAGCCGAGGAAACACCATATATTTT.

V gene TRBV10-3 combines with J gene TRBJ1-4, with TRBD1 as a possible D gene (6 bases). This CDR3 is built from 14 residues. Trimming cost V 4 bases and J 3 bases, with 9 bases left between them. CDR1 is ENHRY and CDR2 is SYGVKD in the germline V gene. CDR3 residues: CAISADRPNEKLFF. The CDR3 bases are TGTGCCATCAGTGCGGACAGACCTAATGAAAAACTGTTTTTT.

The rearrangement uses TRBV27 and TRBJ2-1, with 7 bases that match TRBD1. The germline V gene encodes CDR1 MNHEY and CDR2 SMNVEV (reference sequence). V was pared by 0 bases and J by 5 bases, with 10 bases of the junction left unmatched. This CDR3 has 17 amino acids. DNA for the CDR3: TGTGCCAGCAGTTTATCATTAGACAGGGTAAGCGACAATGAGCAGTTCTTC. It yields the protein CASSLSLDRVSDNEQFF.

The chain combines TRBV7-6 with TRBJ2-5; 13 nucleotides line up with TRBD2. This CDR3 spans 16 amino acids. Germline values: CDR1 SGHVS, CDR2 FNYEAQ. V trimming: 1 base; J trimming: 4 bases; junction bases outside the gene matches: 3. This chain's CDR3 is CASSLEGLAGAETQYF. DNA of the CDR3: TGTGCCAGCAGCTTAGAAGGACTAGCGGGAGCAGAGACCCAGTACTTC.

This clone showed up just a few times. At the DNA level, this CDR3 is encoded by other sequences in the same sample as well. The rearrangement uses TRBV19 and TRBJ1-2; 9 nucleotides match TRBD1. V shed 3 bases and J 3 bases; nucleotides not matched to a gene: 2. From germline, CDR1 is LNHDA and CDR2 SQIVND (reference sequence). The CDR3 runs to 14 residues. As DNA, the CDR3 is TGTGCCAGTAGTATCACAGGGGGCGACTATGGCTACACCTTC. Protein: CASSITGGDYGYTF.

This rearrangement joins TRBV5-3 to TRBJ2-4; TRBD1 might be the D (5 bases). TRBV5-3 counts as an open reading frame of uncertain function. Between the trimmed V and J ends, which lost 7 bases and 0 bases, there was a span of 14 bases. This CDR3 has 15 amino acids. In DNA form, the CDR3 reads TGTGCCAGAGGTGGGGCAGATATAGCCAAAAACATTCAGTACTTC. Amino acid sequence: CARGGADIAKNIQYF.

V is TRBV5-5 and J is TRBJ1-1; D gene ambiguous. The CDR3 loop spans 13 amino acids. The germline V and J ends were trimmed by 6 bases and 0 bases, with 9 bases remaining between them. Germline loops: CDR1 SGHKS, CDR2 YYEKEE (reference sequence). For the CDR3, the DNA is TGTGCCAGCACATACTTGGTGAACACTGAAGCTTTCTTT. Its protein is CASTYLVNTEAFF.

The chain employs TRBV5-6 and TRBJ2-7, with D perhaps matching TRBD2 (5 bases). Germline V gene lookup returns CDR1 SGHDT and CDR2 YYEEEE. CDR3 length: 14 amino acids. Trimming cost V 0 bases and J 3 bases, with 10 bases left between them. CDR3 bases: TGTGCCAGCAGCTTGGGGGCGGGCTTCTACGAGCAGTACTTC. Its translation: CASSLGAGFYEQYF.

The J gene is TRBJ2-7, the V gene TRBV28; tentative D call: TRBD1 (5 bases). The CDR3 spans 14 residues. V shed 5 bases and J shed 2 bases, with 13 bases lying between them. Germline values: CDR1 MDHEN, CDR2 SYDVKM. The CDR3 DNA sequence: TGTGCCAGCAGTGAGAAGACAGTCACCTACGAGCAGTACTTC. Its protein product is CASSEKTVTYEQYF.